The present T cell receptor beta chain was sequenced within a study of post-analysis software for immune sequencing data. As for the study in general: Recorded disease courses covered relapsing-remitting, secondary progressive and progressive-relapsing multiple sclerosis. Some patients had no subtype annotation. Broader study findings: TRBV segments more frequent in patients than in controls numbered roughly 5 and included TRBV5-6, TRBV5-1 and TRBV20-1. Batch-matched samples strongly co-clustered by F measure. Those with multiple sclerosis, the patient group, showed significantly lower normalized Chao1 diversity than controls.

TCR beta libraries were prepared from cDNA with unique molecular identifiers. Input of roughly 0.85 to 11 million T cells yielded roughly 530,000 cDNA molecules. TCRdb re-called the PCR reads through MiXCR, storing one row per CDR3 protein. Of around 260,000 distinct CDR3 sequences in the sample, 36% were seen once. The V and J ends lost 8 bases and 5 bases respectively, with 16 bases between them. The germline V gene has CDR1 KGHSH and CDR2 LQKENI. This CDR3 has 13 amino acids. Concerning this clonotype: Antigen specificity is unknown.

This clonotype originated in a girl between 5 and 17 years old with multiple sclerosis. The V and J genes are TRBV18 and TRBJ2-7; D is undetermined. Material for sequencing was blood. The CDR3 bases are TGTGCCAGCAGCTACCGCGTCCCGAACGAGCAGTACTTC. As protein: CASSYRVPNEQYF.